This T cell receptor beta chain was sequenced in a study of OX40 agonist ivuxolimab in advanced cancers. A note on the overall study: Ivuxolimab was a fully human IgG2 agonistic monoclonal antibody targeting the costimulatory receptor OX40 (CD134). The point of sequencing TCRbeta in the periphery was to test whether ivuxolimab changed TCR sequence diversity and drove clonal T-cell expansion. The paper reports the monotherapy dose-escalation portion (N of about 47 patients) of the phase I ivuxolimab trial. Of the roughly 54 dose-escalation patients, hepatocellular carcinoma was present in roughly 19, melanoma in roughly 15, renal cell carcinoma in 9 and head and neck cancer in 9. Patients were allowed to have had prior anti-PD-1, anti-PD-L1 or anti-CTLA-4 therapy, and 40% to 45% of the dose-escalation patients had previously received checkpoint inhibitors. Partial responses were achieved by three dose-escalation patients, of whom one had hepatocellular carcinoma and two had cutaneous melanoma. Intravenous ivuxolimab was administered to patients every 2 weeks at six dose levels: 0.01, 0.1, 0.3, 1.5, 3 and 10 mg/kg. The dose-escalation cohort was 82.7% male with a mean age of about 58 years, ranging from about 23 to 85.

Study-level results and caveats: Low levels of normalized T-cell clonal expansion were also seen in some nonresponding patients. After ivuxolimab, expanded clones were on average more numerous among CD8+ T cells than among CD4+ T cells. In the 0.1-3.0 mg/kg groups, partial responders had among the lowest normalized peripheral clonal expansion, particularly in CD8+ T cells. Clonal expansion of both CD4+ and CD8+ blood T cells was observed from baseline to week 6 at doses 0.1 to 3.0 mg/kg. Which antigens the clonally expanded peripheral T cells were specific for was not determined.

The trial excluded patients who had a history of autoimmune disease or who were on systemic immunosuppression. In every dose cohort, peripheral blood was drawn for TCR sequencing at baseline, cycle 4 day 1, and cycle 7 day 1. Samples were obtained from an open-label, multicenter, first-in-human phase I dose-escalation trial of ivuxolimab. The trial enrolled adults with locally advanced or metastatic head and neck squamous cell, hepatocellular, melanoma or renal cell carcinoma. Before TCR sequencing, CD4+ and CD8+ T cells were separately sorted from peripheral blood. Worth noting for this clone: What this receptor recognizes is not known. A junction end diverges from the germline sequence, so it may reflect a read error. Different DNA sequences within this sample yield the same CDR3.

Genomic DNA was isolated from the sorted cells so that the TCRbeta CDR3 region could be sequenced. The immunoSEQ Assay was used to sequence the TCRbeta CDR3 regions. TCRdb provides this immuneACCESS table in a form limited to in-frame rearrangements. Some clones are lacking; in checked studies, under half of them reflect an unresolved V gene, and why the rest are absent is not known. This sample lists around 27,000 clones; approximately 90% were detected once. The top ten clones comprise roughly 22% of the sample. As encoded in the germline V gene (reference sequence), CDR1 is MNHEY while CDR2 is SMNVEV. Including cysteine and phenylalanine, the CDR3 has 15 amino acids. The sequence is cut down to CDR3 DNA, 45 bases in frame from base 1.

The TCR sequence derives from an adult with an advanced solid tumor such as melanoma, head and neck, liver or kidney cancer. The rearranged chain carries TRBV27 and TRBJ1-5; 9 of the junction bases match TRBD1. The sample consisted of CD4+ or CD8+ T cells sorted from blood, taken in a trial of the OX40 agonist ivuxolimab. CDR3 protein: CASSQGQGWNQPQHF. The nucleotide sequence reads TGCGCCAGCAGCCAAGGACAGGGGTGGAATCAGCCCCAGCATTTT.